This T cell receptor (beta chain) was recorded in a study of T cells in Graves' hyperthyroidism and ophthalmopathy. Per germline, CDR1 SGHTA and CDR2 FQGNSA. CDR3 length equals 18 residues. J gave up 0 bases and V 0 bases, and 5 bases lay outside the gene matches. Template material for amplifying TCR beta CDR3 regions consisted of RNA transcripts. The HTBI primer set drove a first-round RT-PCR of the TCR CDR3. TCRdb analysed the multiplex PCR reads with MiXCR anew, one entry per CDR3 protein. The data hold 500,000 to 750,000 distinct CDR3 sequences, with around 16% observed a single time. Graves' hyperthyroidism showing no ophthalmopathy progression within 18 months was considered stable. Newly diagnosed hyperthyroidism patients aged 18 to 65 years had disease lasting under 2 months. Criteria for exclusion of patients were uncontrolled infection, other autoimmune disease, pregnancy or lactation. Clinical symptoms, serum thyroxine, TRAb, thyroid ultrasound and orbital computed tomography established diagnosis.

The sequence derives from a woman in her 30s with Graves' hyperthyroidism. The chain recombines TRBV7-2 with TRBJ2-3; 11 bases match TRBD2. The sequencing input was blood. CDR3 region: CASSLAGTSGYSTDTQYF. The CDR3 DNA reads as TGTGCCAGCAGCTTAGCCGGGACTAGCGGTTATAGCACAGATACGCAGTATTTT.